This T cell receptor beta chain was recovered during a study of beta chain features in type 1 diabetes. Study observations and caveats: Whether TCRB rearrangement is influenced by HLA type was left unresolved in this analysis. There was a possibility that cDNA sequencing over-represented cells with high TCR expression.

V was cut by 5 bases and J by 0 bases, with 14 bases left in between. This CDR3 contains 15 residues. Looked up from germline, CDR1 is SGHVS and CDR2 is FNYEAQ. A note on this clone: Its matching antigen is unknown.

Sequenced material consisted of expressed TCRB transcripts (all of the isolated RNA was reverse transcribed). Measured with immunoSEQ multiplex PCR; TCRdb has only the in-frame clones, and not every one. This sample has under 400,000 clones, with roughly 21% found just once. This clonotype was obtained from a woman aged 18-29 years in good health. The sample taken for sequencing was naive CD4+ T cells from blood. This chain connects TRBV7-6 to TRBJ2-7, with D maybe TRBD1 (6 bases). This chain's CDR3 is CASSQGTAISYEQYF. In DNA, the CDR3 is TGTGCCAGCAGCCAGGGGACCGCGATCTCCTACGAGCAGTACTTC.